The sequence of this T cell receptor beta chain was determined in a study of regulatory T cells in long-lasting Graves disease listed by TCRdb under 2021. Regarding the complete study: To count as having persistent Graves' disease, a patient had to have received antithyroid drug treatment for over 5 years with TSH receptor autoantibodies remaining persistently positive. This study used TCR sequencing and RNA sequencing of peripheral blood to compare persistent Graves' disease patients against newly diagnosed Graves' disease patients. The study took place in China and was registered as a clinical trial. TCR sequencing covered 13 persistent and roughly 20 newly diagnosed Graves' disease patients, approximately 33 samples in total. Antithyroid drugs had been taken for ten to twelve years on average by persistent Graves' disease patients in the clinical cohort. Findings and caveats that apply to the study as a whole: The authors noted that the small sample size was a limitation that may lower accuracy. Persistent Graves' disease patients showed lower TCR Shannon entropy and fewer highly expanded clones than newly diagnosed patients, suggesting clonal expansion. Persistent patients shared more public clonotypes among themselves (2,741) than newly diagnosed patients did (over 950). Because the primary lesion, thyroid tissue, could not be accessed, the study looked at peripheral blood alone. Preferential use of TRBV28, TRBJ1-2 and TRBJ2-5 was observed in persistent disease, whereas TRBV20-1 and TRBJ2-1 were favored in newly diagnosed disease. Sequencing and analysis were restricted to the TCR beta chain.

To prepare the library, multiplex PCR was applied. TCRdb records Illumina HiSeq 4000 as the sequencer. TCR beta libraries were built with iRepertoire HTBI primers and Arm-PCR amplification of CDR3 regions. Before sequencing, the PCR products went through gel purification. The study's own analysis went as follows. Gene usage analysis of CDR3 amino acid clonotypes used the approximately 56 TRBV and some 13 TRBJ segments found across samples. COPE and FqMerger were used to merge the filtered high-quality paired reads into contigs. BLAST was used to align contigs to IMGT TRBV, TRBD and TRBJ reference genes, with CDR3 defined following IMGT. Any clonotype with a frequency above 0.1% was classified as a highly expanded clone. Shannon entropy was used to measure repertoire diversity, and the Gini coefficient was used to measure V-J evenness. Public clonotypes were defined as clonotypes shared by more than one individual. The raw public data were reprocessed by TCRdb itself: fastp quality trimming at Q25, MiXCR clonotype calling, in-frame beta chains only. Identical CDR3 protein sequences are pooled into one entry, listed with their most common genes and DNA. TCRdb's processing, not the authors' own work, is the source of the V and J calls. Recorded for this sample are over 350,000 distinct CDR3 sequences; around 20% of them occurred a single time. The top ten clones comprise about 20% of the sample.

From the cysteine through the phenylalanine, the CDR3 covers 13 amino acids. Left in the record is the CDR3 DNA by itself, 39 bases read in frame from the first base. The germline V gene gives CDR1 as SNHLY and CDR2 as FYNNEI. The junction carries 9 bases between V and J, which are trimmed by 6 bases and 0 bases respectively. This clonotype was seen at least ten times. Its antigen has not been determined. Base qualities are not provided; no much larger clone lies one nucleotide away. This specimen's time point label, interpreted: persistent/refractory GD, antithyroid drugs over 5 years with positive TRAb. For both TCR sequencing and RNA sequencing, RNA was extracted from PBMCs using TRIzol. The diagnosis of Graves' disease was made according to American Thyroid Association guidelines. The patients came from an endocrinology department in Xi'an, China. Each patient gave around 9 milliliters of peripheral blood, collected in an EDTA anticoagulant tube. Ficoll Paque Plus density gradient separation was used to isolate PBMCs, and no further T cell sorting was done. An Agilent 2100 Bioanalyzer and agarose gel were used to check RNA quality, while a NanoDrop 2000 measured RNA concentration.

This specimen was peripheral blood mononuclear cells (PBMCs), taken when the disease was refractory, from a patient treated with antithyroid drugs. Rearrangement joined TRBV2 to TRBJ2-7; a tentative D call is TRBD1 (6 bases match). This TCR came from a female donor with Graves disease. CDR3 region: CASRMTGSYEQYF. The sequenced DNA: TGTGCCAGCAGGATGACAGGCTCCTACGAGCAGTACTTC.